Listed below are T cell receptor beta chains from one sample, sequenced in a study of shared clonotypes between healthy human individuals. Clones were sequenced by immunoSEQ multiplex PCR, and TCRdb holds only the in-frame ones, with some missing. The sample lists some 1 million clones, 70% to 80% seen once, with approximately 1.5% in the top ten. What was sequenced was memory CD4+ T cells sorted from blood. Receptor source: a man in his late teens or twenties in good health. Each CDR3 is given with its conserved first and last residue. The D gene is left open where the match is weak. Size is stated for part of the rows, as once, few or many counts, or as a class when the clone is expanded.

J: TRBJ1-1; size: once; D: -; V: TRBV5-1; CDR3: CASSPGQSRNTEAFF; DNA: TGCGCCAGCAGCCCAGGACAGTCCAGGAACACTGAAGCTTTCTTT
J: TRBJ2-7; size: -; D: -; V: TRBV10-3; CDR3: CAISESRVGSYEQYF; DNA: TGTGCCATCAGTGAGTCCAGGGTGGGCTCCTACGAGCAGTACTTC
J: TRBJ2-2; size: -; D: TRBD2; V: TRBV9; CDR3: CASSVGVSGSSAGELFF; DNA: TGTGCCAGCAGCGTAGGCGTTAGCGGGAGTTCCGCCGGGGAGCTGTTTTTT
J: TRBJ1-5; size: few; D: -; V: TRBV5-6; CDR3: CASSLGAGRNRNQPQHF; DNA: TGTGCCAGCAGCTTGGGGGCTGGCAGGAATAGAAATCAGCCCCAGCATTTT
J: TRBJ1-2; size: -; D: -; V: TRBV30; CDR3: CAWSRGVGGYTF; DNA: TGTGCCTGGAGTCGGGGCGTCGGAGGCTACACCTTC
J: TRBJ2-5; size: few; D: -; V: TRBV29-1; CDR3: CSVETGGETQYF; DNA: TGCAGCGTTGAGACTGGGGGTGAGACCCAGTACTTC
J: TRBJ2-1; size: -; D: -; V: TRBV11-2; CDR3: CASSLDPGTQFF; DNA: TGTGCCAGCAGCTTAGATCCGGGCACGCAGTTCTTC
J: TRBJ2-5; size: once; D: -; V: TRBV6-1; CDR3: CASGEQGGPQETQYF; DNA: TGTGCCAGCGGTGAGCAGGGGGGCCCCCAAGAGACCCAGTACTTC
J: TRBJ2-3; size: -; D: -; V: TRBV18; CDR3: CASSTNPGLHTDTQYF; DNA: TGTGCCAGCTCAACAAATCCGGGACTTCACACAGATACGCAGTATTTT
J: TRBJ1-1; size: -; D: -; V: TRBV6-1; CDR3: CASSEIILNTEAFF; DNA: TGTGCCAGCAGTGAAATTATCCTGAACACTGAAGCTTTCTTT
J: TRBJ2-7; size: -; D: TRBD1; V: TRBV10-3; CDR3: CAIKGGTYEQYF; DNA: TGTGCCATCAAAGGGGGCACCTACGAGCAGTACTTC
J: TRBJ2-5; size: -; D: -; V: TRBV6-1; CDR3: CASSEPLGLKETQYF; DNA: TGTGCCAGCAGTGAACCCCTAGGGCTGAAAGAGACCCAGTACTTC
J: TRBJ1-4; size: -; D: -; V: TRBV6-1; CDR3: CASTDSPNEKLFF; DNA: TGTGCCAGCACCGACAGCCCTAATGAAAAACTGTTTTTT
J: TRBJ2-1; size: -; D: -; V: TRBV7-9; CDR3: CASSLLAIGGEQFF; DNA: TGTGCCAGCAGCTTACTAGCTATTGGGGGTGAGCAGTTCTTC
J: TRBJ2-3; size: -; D: TRBD2; V: TRBV4-2; CDR3: CASSRDLAGGADTQYF; DNA: TGTGCCAGCAGCAGAGACCTAGCGGGAGGGGCAGATACGCAGTATTTT
J: TRBJ2-7; size: -; D: TRBD1; V: TRBV4-1; CDR3: CASSHPGTGGLYEQYF; DNA: TGCGCCAGCAGCCACCCCGGGACAGGGGGCTTATACGAGCAGTACTTC
J: TRBJ2-3; size: -; D: TRBD2; V: TRBV5-1; CDR3: CASSPQSGGTDTQYF; DNA: TGCGCCAGCAGCCCCCAAAGCGGGGGCACAGATACGCAGTATTTT
J: TRBJ1-1; size: -; D: -; V: TRBV7-8; CDR3: CASSVTDGKNTEAFF; DNA: TGTGCCAGCAGTGTCACGGACGGAAAGAACACTGAAGCTTTCTTT
J: TRBJ1-1; size: few; D: TRBD1; V: TRBV6-5; CDR3: CASSYSRGQNTEAFF; DNA: TGTGCCAGCAGTTACTCGAGGGGGCAGAACACTGAAGCTTTCTTT
J: TRBJ2-3; size: few; D: TRBD2; V: TRBV5-8; CDR3: CASSLLAPSTDTQYF; DNA: TGTGCCAGCAGCTTACTAGCGCCGAGCACAGATACGCAGTATTTT
J: TRBJ1-5; size: -; D: -; V: TRBV2; CDR3: CASSGGQLARYQHF; DNA: TGTGCCAGCAGTGGTGGACAGCTAGCCCGATACCAGCATTTT
J: TRBJ1-1; size: -; D: -; V: TRBV7-8; CDR3: CASSLAAQWDTEAFF; DNA: TGTGCCAGCAGCTTAGCCGCGCAATGGGACACTGAAGCTTTCTTT
J: TRBJ2-2; size: -; D: TRBD2; V: TRBV27; CDR3: CASSLAGANTGELFF; DNA: TGTGCCAGCAGTTTAGCGGGGGCGAACACCGGGGAGCTGTTTTTT
J: TRBJ2-5; size: -; D: -; V: TRBV7-9; CDR3: CASSFSDRETQYF; DNA: TGTGCCAGCAGCTTTTCTGACCGGGAGACCCAGTACTTC
J: TRBJ2-3; size: -; D: -; V: TRBV5-4; CDR3: CASSPEVSTDTQYF; DNA: TGTGCCAGCAGCCCGGAAGTAAGCACAGATACGCAGTATTTT
J: TRBJ1-2; size: few; D: -; V: TRBV7-2; CDR3: CASSLAAGGYTF; DNA: TGTGCCAGCAGCTTAGCCGCGGGTGGCTACACCTTC
J: TRBJ2-5; size: -; D: TRBD2; V: TRBV4-1; CDR3: CASSQGLAGEQETQYF; DNA: TGCGCCAGCAGCCAAGGACTAGCGGGTGAGCAAGAGACCCAGTACTTC
J: TRBJ2-7; size: -; D: TRBD2; V: TRBV6-1; CDR3: CASSEVAGVASQYF; DNA: TGTGCCAGCAGTGAGGTGGCGGGAGTTGCTTCGCAGTACTTC
J: TRBJ2-1; size: -; D: TRBD2; V: TRBV9; CDR3: CASSVPQREGPDEQFF; DNA: TGTGCCAGCAGCGTACCCCAGCGGGAGGGCCCGGATGAGCAGTTCTTC
J: TRBJ1-6; size: -; D: TRBD1; V: TRBV5-1; CDR3: CASSLGGGGNSPLHF; DNA: TGCGCCAGCAGCTTGGGAGGGGGCGGGAATTCACCCCTCCACTTT
J: TRBJ1-4; size: few; D: -; V: TRBV30; CDR3: CAWRANEKLFF; DNA: TGTGCCTGGAGGGCTAATGAAAAACTGTTTTTT
J: TRBJ2-7; size: few; D: TRBD2; V: TRBV7-2; CDR3: CASSLLSPSGPYEQYF; DNA: TGTGCCAGCAGCCTCCTCTCCCCTAGCGGCCCCTACGAGCAGTACTTC
J: TRBJ1-2; size: -; D: -; V: TRBV30; CDR3: CAWRATGAWGGYTF; DNA: TGTGCCTGGAGAGCGACAGGCGCCTGGGGAGGCTACACCTTC
J: TRBJ2-2; size: -; D: -; V: TRBV5-1; CDR3: CASSVTTNTGELFF; DNA: TGCGCCAGCAGCGTGACTACGAACACCGGGGAGCTGTTTTTT
J: TRBJ2-3; size: -; D: -; V: TRBV19; CDR3: CASSTQGGTDTQYF; DNA: TGTGCCAGTAGTACACAGGGTGGCACAGATACGCAGTATTTT
J: TRBJ1-6; size: few; D: -; V: TRBV11-1; CDR3: CASSPRGGAYNSPLHF; DNA: TGTGCCAGCAGCCCGCGGGGGGGCGCGTATAATTCACCCCTCCACTTT
J: TRBJ2-6; size: few; D: TRBD2; V: TRBV7-8; CDR3: CASSLLAGGSGANVLTF; DNA: TGTGCCAGCAGCTTACTAGCGGGAGGAAGTGGGGCCAACGTCCTGACTTTC
J: TRBJ2-7; size: -; D: -; V: TRBV4-3; CDR3: CASSQDTGQPYEQYF; DNA: TGCGCCAGCAGCCAAGATACGGGCCAGCCCTACGAGCAGTACTTC
J: TRBJ2-1; size: -; D: TRBD2; V: TRBV4-1; CDR3: CASSQGVAGGRSYNEQFF; DNA: TGCGCCAGCAGCCAAGGGGTAGCGGGGGGGCGATCCTACAATGAGCAGTTCTTC
J: TRBJ1-6; size: few; D: TRBD1; V: TRBV7-9; CDR3: CASSRTGQNSPLHF; DNA: TGTGCCAGCAGCCGCACGGGACAGAATTCACCCCTCCACTTT
J: TRBJ1-5; size: -; D: TRBD1; V: TRBV5-4; CDR3: CASSLDRVKAEPQHF; DNA: TGTGCCAGCAGCTTAGACAGGGTAAAGGCGGAGCCCCAGCATTTT